Detailed here is one TCR beta chain. Its target is not known. After template switching added a universal primer site, the resulting cDNA carried unique molecular identifiers. One entry per CDR3 protein results from TCRdb running MiXCR on the 5' RACE reads. The sample holds 1.5 million to 2 million distinct CDR3 sequences, around a third seen once. The CDR3 contains 15 residues. Trimming removed 2 bases from V and 5 bases from J, with 15 bases in between. From germline, CDR1 is MNHEY and CDR2 SMNVEV (reference sequence). This sample was included in a study of identical twins. Study outcomes and limitations: Researchers reported excess low generation probability among twin-shared out-of-frame alpha sequences. The abundant beta clonotypes from cord blood had fewer insertions, and memory repertoires had none of this. Potential partial confounding of zero-insertion analyses by invariant MAIT and iNKT cells was noted.

The sequenced material came from cord blood. The J gene is TRBJ1-1, the V gene TRBV27, with D tentatively TRBD1 (6 bases). The TCR sequence derives from a newborn girl in good health. DNA of the CDR3: TGTGCCAGCAGTTTAATAGCCAGGGGAGAGACTGAAGCTTTCTTT. Translated: CASSLIARGETEAFF.